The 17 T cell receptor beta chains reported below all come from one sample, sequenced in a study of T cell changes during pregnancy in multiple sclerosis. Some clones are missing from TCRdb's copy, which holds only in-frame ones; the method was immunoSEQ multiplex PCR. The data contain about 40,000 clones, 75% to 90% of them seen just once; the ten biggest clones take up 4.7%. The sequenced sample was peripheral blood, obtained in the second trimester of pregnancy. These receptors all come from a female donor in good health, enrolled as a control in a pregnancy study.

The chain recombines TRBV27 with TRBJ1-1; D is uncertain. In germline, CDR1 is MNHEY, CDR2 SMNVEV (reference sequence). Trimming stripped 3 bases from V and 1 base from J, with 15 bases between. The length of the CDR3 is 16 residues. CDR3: CASSFLSGARNTEAFF. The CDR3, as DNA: TGTGCCAGCAGTTTTCTTTCGGGAGCAAGGAACACTGAAGCTTTCTTT.

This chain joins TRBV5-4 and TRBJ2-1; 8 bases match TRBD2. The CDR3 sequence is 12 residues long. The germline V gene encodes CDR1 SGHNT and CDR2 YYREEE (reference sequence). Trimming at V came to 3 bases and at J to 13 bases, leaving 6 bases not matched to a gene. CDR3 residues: CASSSSRGGQFF. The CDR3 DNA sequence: TGTGCCAGCAGCTCCAGCCGGGGGGGCCAGTTCTTC.

CDR3 amino acids: CAWTLGAVEAFF. The DNA of the CDR3 is TGTGCCTGGACCCTGGGGGCAGTGGAAGCTTTCTTT. This chain connects TRBV30 to TRBJ1-1; perhaps TRBD1 as D (6 bases). Germline lookup yields CDR1 GTSNPN and CDR2 SVGIG (reference sequence). The CDR3 consists of 12 residues. Trimming removed 4 bases at V and 8 bases at J, with 14 bases between.

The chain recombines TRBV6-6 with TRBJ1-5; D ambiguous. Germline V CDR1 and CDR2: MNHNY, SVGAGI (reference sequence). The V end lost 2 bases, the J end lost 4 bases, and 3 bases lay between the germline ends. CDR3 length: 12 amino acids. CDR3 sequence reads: CASSYENQPQHF. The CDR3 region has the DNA TGTGCCAGCAGTTACGAGAATCAGCCCCAGCATTTT.

DNA for the CDR3: TGCGCCAGCAGCCGTACGGTTAGCACAGATACGCAGTATTTT. It codes for CASSRTVSTDTQYF. This chain connects TRBV4-3 to TRBJ2-3; D uncertain. Per the germline V gene, CDR1 is LGHNA and CDR2 is YSLEER. The CDR3 is 14 residues long. The V end was cut by 4 bases, the J end by 0 bases, with 8 bases between.

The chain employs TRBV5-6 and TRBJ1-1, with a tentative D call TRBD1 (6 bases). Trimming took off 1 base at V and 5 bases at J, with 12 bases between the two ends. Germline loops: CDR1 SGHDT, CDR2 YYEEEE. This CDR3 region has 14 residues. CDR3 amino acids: CASSLSGDATEAFF. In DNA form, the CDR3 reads TGTGCCAGCAGCTTGTCAGGGGATGCGACTGAAGCTTTCTTT.

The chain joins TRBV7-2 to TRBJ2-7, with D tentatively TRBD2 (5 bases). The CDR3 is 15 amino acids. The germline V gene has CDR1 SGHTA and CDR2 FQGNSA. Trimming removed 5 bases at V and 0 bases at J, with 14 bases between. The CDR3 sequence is CASSPSGGISYEQYF. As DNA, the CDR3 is TGTGCCAGCAGCCCAAGTGGAGGCATCTCCTACGAGCAGTACTTC.

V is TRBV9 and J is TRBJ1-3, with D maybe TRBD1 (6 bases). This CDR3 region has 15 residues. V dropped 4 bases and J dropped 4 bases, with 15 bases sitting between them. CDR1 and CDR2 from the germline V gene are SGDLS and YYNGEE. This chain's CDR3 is CASSSGQSLGNTIYF. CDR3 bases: TGTGCCAGCAGCTCCGGACAGAGCCTAGGAAACACCATATATTTT.

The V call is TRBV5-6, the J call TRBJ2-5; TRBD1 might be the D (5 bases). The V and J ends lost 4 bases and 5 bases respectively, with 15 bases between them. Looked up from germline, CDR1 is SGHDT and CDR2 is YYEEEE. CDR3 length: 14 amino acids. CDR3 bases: TGTGCCAGCAGCCGCCAGGGTCTTCAGGAGACCCAGTACTTC. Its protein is CASSRQGLQETQYF.

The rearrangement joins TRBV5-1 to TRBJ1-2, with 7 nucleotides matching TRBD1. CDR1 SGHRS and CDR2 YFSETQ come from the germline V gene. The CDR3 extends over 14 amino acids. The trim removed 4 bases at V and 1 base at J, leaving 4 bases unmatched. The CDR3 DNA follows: TGCGCCAGCAGCCTGGGACAGAATAACTATGGCTACACCTTC. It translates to CASSLGQNNYGYTF.

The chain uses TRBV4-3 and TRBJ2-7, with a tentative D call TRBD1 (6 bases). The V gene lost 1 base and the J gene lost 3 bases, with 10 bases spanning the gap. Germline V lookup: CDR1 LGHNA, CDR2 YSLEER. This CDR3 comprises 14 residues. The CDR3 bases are TGCGCCAGCAGCCAAGGGACAGTTTTCTACGAGCAGTACTTC. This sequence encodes CASSQGTVFYEQYF.

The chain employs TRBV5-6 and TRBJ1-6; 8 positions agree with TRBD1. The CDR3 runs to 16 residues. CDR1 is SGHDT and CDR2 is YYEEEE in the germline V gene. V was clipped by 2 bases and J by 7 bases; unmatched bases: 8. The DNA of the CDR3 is TGTGCCAGCAGCTTAGGACCGGGACAGGTGAATTCACCCCTCCACTTT. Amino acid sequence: CASSLGPGQVNSPLHF.

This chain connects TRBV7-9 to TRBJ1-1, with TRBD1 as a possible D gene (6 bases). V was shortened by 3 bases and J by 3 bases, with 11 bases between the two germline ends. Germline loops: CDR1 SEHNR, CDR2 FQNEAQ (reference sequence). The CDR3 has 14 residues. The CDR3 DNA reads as TGTGCCAGCAGCTTCGGGGGGCCAGACACTGAAGCTTTCTTT. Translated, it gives CASSFGGPDTEAFF.

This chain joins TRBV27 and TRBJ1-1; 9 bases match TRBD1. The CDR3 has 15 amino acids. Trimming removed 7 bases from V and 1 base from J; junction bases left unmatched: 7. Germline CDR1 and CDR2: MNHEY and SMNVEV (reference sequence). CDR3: CASIIQQGANTEAFF. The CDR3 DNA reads TGTGCCAGCATCATCCAACAGGGGGCGAACACTGAAGCTTTCTTT.

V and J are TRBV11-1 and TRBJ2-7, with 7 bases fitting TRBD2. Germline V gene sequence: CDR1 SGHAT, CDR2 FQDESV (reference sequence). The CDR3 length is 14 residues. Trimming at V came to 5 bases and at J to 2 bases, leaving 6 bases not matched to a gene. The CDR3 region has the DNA TGTGCCAGCAGCCCTCCTGGGGGGGCCTACGAGCAGTACTTC. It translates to CASSPPGGAYEQYF.

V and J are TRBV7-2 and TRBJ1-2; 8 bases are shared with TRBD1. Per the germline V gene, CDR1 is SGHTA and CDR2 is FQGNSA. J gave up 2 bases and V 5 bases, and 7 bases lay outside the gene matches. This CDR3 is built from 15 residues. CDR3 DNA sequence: TGTGCCAGCAGCGCAAGGGGACAGGCGAACTATGGCTACACCTTC. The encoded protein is CASSARGQANYGYTF.

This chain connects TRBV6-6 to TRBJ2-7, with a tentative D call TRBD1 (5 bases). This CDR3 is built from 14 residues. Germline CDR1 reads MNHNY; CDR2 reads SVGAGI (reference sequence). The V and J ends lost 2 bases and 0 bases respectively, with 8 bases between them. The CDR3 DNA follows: TGTGCCAGCAGTTACGACAGCTTCTCCTACGAGCAGTACTTC. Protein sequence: CASSYDSFSYEQYF.